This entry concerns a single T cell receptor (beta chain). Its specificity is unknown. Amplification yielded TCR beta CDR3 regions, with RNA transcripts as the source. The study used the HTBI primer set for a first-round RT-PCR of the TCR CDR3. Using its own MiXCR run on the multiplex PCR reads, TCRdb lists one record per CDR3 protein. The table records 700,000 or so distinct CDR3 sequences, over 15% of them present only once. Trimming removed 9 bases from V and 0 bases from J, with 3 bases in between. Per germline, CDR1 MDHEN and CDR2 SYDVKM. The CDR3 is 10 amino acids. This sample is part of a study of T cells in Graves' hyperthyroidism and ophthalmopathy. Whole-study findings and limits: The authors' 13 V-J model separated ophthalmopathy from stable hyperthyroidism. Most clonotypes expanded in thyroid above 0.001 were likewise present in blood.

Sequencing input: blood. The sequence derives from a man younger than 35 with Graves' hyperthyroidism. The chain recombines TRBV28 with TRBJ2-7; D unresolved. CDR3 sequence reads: CARDSYEQYF. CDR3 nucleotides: TGTGCCAGGGACTCCTACGAGCAGTACTTC.